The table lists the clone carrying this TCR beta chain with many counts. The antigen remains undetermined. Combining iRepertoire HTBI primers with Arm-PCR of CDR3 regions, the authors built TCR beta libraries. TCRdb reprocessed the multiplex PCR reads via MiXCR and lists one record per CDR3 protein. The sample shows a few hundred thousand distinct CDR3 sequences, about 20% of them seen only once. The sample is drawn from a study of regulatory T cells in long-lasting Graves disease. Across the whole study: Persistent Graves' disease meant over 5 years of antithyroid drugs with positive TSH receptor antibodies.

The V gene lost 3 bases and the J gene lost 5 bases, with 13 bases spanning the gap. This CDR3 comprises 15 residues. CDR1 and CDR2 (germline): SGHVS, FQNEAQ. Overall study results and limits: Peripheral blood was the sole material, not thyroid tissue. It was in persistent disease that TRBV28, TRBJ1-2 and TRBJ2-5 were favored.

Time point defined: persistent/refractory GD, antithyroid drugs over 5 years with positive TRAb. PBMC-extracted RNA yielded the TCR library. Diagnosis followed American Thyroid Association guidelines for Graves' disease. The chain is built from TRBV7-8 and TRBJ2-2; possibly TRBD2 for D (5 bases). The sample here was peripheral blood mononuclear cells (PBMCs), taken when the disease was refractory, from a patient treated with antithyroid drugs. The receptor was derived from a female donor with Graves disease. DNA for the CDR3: TGTGCCAGCAGCTTGAGGGCAACGGGGACCGGGGAGCTGTTTTTT. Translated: CASSLRATGTGELFF. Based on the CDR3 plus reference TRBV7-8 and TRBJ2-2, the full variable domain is GAGVSQSPRYKVAKRGQDVALRCDPISGHVSLFWYQQALGQGPEFLTYFQNEAQLDKSGLPSDRFFAERPEGSVSTLKIQRTQQEDSAVYLCASSLRATGTGELFFGEGSRLTVL.